This TCR beta chain was sequenced during a study of cytomegalovirus exposure and HLA in healthy donors. Study-level background: The study's early data release held roughly 90 million unique TCRs from HLA-typed donors.

Findings and caveats of the study: Within an earlier analysis, most TCR beta V segments proved productive either about 87% or about 30% of the time.

The CDR3 is 14 residues long. Germline CDR1 SNHLY, CDR2 FYNNEI. Germline trimming cut 4 bases from V and 8 bases from J; bases unmatched to any gene: 5. Notes on this clone: Its antigen is still unknown.

In the PCR, 60 Vbeta and 13 Jbeta primers were used. Measured with immunoSEQ multiplex PCR; TCRdb has only the in-frame clones, and not every one. The data contain approximately 110,000 clones, 15% of them singletons. The specimen sequenced was PBMCs. This sequence joins TRBV2 and TRBJ1-2, with 12 bases identical to TRBD1. The TCR sequence derives from a woman under 30 in good health and CMV-seronegative. CDR3 bases: TGTGCCAGCAGTGGGGGACAGGGGGCTTGGGGCTACACCTTC. Protein: CASSGGQGAWGYTF.